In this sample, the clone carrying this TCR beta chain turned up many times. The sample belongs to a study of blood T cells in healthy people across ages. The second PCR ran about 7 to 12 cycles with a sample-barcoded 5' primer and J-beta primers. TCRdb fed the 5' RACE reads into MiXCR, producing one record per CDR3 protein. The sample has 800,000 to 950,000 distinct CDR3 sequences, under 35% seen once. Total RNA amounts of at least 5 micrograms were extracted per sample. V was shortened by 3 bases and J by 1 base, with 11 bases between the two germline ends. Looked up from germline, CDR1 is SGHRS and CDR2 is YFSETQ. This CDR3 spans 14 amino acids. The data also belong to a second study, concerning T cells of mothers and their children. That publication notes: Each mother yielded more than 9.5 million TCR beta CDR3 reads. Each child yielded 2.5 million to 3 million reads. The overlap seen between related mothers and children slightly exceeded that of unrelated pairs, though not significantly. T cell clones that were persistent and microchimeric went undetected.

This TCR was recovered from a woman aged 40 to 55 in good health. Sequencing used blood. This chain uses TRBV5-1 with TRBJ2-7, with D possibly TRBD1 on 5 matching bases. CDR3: CASSSEGASYEQYF. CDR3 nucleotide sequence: TGCGCCAGCAGCTCAGAAGGGGCTTCCTACGAGCAGTACTTC.